A single sample is the source of the 22 T cell receptor beta chains below, sequenced in a study of T-cell reconstitution after alpha-beta-depleted transplantation in children. Using unique molecular identifiers, the investigators prepared the TCRbeta library. Via MiXCR, TCRdb re-called the PCR reads, giving one row per CDR3 protein. The table has 700,000 to 950,000 distinct CDR3 sequences, 16% seen once. The starting material was PBMCs, mostly from graft donor cells, obtained 360 days after TCRalphabeta/CD19-depleted stem cell transplant. The receptors derive from a male patient younger than 18 who had a stem cell transplant for acute lymphoblastic leukemia, so the T cells may come from the graft donor.

In this sample, this clonotype turned up a few times. The genes are TRBV15 and TRBJ2-1; no definite D call. Germline lookup yields CDR1 LNHNV and CDR2 YYDKDF (reference sequence). V dropped 1 base and J dropped 1 base, with 8 bases sitting between them. There are 15 residues in the CDR3. DNA for the CDR3: TGTGCCACCAGCAGAGTCGGGTGGTCCTACAATGAGCAGTTCTTC. Protein: CATSRVGWSYNEQFF.

V gene TRBV7-2 combines with J gene TRBJ2-7; D is perhaps TRBD1 or TRBD2 (7 bases each). The germline V gene has CDR1 SGHTA and CDR2 FQGNSA. The CDR3 has 16 amino acids. V was pared by 5 bases and J by 2 bases, with 19 bases between. The CDR3 nucleotides are TGTGCCAGCAGCAACAGGGGACGGGGACTACCCTACGAGCAGTACTTC. This sequence encodes CASSNRGRGLPYEQYF.

This chain uses TRBV5-1 with TRBJ1-3, with no clear D. Looked up from germline, CDR1 is SGHRS and CDR2 is YFSETQ. This CDR3 comprises 17 residues. The V end was cut by 0 bases, the J end by 2 bases, with 15 bases between. The CDR3 spells CASSLGKGWATGNTIYF. CDR3 in DNA: TGCGCCAGCAGCTTGGGCAAGGGATGGGCTACTGGAAACACCATATATTTT.

The chain links TRBV4-1 to TRBJ2-1; unclear D gene. The CDR3 contains 12 residues. Germline CDR1 is MGHRA and CDR2 is YSYEKL. The ends were cut back, 0 bases at V and 9 bases at J, with 6 bases in the middle. The CDR3 nucleotides read TGCGCCAGCAGCCAAGAAGTGCGTGAGCAGTTCTTC. Translated: CASSQEVREQFF.

This clonotype was recorded many times. The V gene is TRBV5-1, the J gene TRBJ1-1, with TRBD1 matching over 9 bases. Germline values: CDR1 SGHRS, CDR2 YFSETQ. This CDR3 is built from 14 residues. Trimming took 4 bases from V and 7 from J; bases not matched to a gene: 8. The CDR3 loop reads CASSRTGVYLEAFF. CDR3 sequence (DNA): TGCGCCAGCAGCCGGACAGGGGTCTATCTTGAAGCTTTCTTT.

The sample holds a few counts of this clonotype. The chain joins TRBV6-1 to TRBJ1-4; a possible D gene is TRBD1 (6 bases). Trimming pared 6 bases from V and 7 bases from J, leaving 15 bases between. The CDR3 loop spans 14 amino acids. Per the germline V gene, CDR1 is MNHNS and CDR2 is SASEGT. For the CDR3, the DNA is TGTGCCAGCAGCCCTGGGACAAACGGTGAAAAACTGTTTTTT. It yields the protein CASSPGTNGEKLFF.

This clonotype was seen a handful of times. The rearrangement joins TRBV27 to TRBJ2-3, with 13 positions matching TRBD2. This CDR3 contains 20 residues. CDR1 is MNHEY and CDR2 is SMNVEV in the germline V gene (reference sequence). J lost 3 bases, V lost 2 bases, and 14 bases had no gene match. CDR3 sequence reads: CASSLLTSGRALWATDTQYF. CDR3 coding DNA: TGTGCCAGCAGTTTACTCACTAGCGGGAGGGCCCTTTGGGCGACAGATACGCAGTATTTT.

This clonotype was observed many times. The chain joins TRBV12-3 or TRBV12-4 to TRBJ2-2, with D perhaps assigned TRBD1 or TRBD2 (5 bases each). The CDR3 covers 15 residues. Trimming left V 5 bases short and J 6 bases short, with 16 bases between. The CDR3 sequence is CASSAGSRNAGELFF. The CDR3 DNA sequence: TGTGCCAGCAGTGCAGGGAGCCGGAATGCCGGGGAGCTGTTTTTT.

This clonotype was observed a handful of times. The chain links TRBV7-9 to TRBJ2-7, with TRBD2 matching over 11 bases. CDR3 size: 16 residues. Per the germline V gene, CDR1 is SEHNR and CDR2 is FQNEAQ (reference sequence). J was trimmed by 5 bases and V by 5 bases; bases with no gene match: 11. The CDR3 sequence is CASSARLAGYGDEQYF. The CDR3 bases are TGTGCCAGCAGCGCCCGACTAGCGGGGTATGGTGACGAGCAGTACTTC.

This clonotype was detected a few times. The chain links TRBV4-1 to TRBJ1-2, with 8 bases aligning to TRBD1. The germline gives CDR1 MGHRA, CDR2 YSYEKL. The CDR3 spans 15 residues. V lost 0 bases, J lost 8 bases, and 8 bases stayed unmatched. The CDR3 bases are TGCGCCAGCAGCCAAGATCCAGGGGGCGTTGAAGGCTACACCTTC. It translates to CASSQDPGGVEGYTF.

This clonotype has just a few counts. This rearrangement joins TRBV20-1 to TRBJ2-5; TRBD2 aligns across 8 bases. The CDR3 runs 14 residues. Germline loops: CDR1 DFQATT, CDR2 SNEGSKA (reference sequence). V lost 2 bases to trimming and J lost 8 bases; unmatched junction nucleotides: 10. The CDR3 DNA reads as TGCAGTGCTAGAAATCGGGAGGGGTCTCGAACCCAGTACTTC. This codes for CSARNREGSRTQYF.

This clonotype was observed at least ten times. The rearrangement links TRBV24-1 to TRBJ2-7, with 8 nucleotides matching TRBD1. The CDR3 contains 15 residues. Germline V CDR1 and CDR2: KGHDR, SFDVKD. After removal of 2 bases from V and 2 bases from J, the junction contained 4 bases not matched to a gene. The chain's CDR3 is CATSDSWTGTYEQYF. The CDR3 coding sequence is TGTGCCACCAGTGATTCCTGGACAGGGACCTACGAGCAGTACTTC.

This clonotype has only a few counts. This chain joins TRBV9 and TRBJ1-3; D is unresolved. CDR3 size: 14 residues. From germline, CDR1 is SGDLS and CDR2 YYNGEE. The V end was cut by 7 bases, the J end by 2 bases, with 13 bases between. This CDR3 is CASDDLGTGNTIYF. CDR3 nucleotide sequence: TGTGCCAGCGATGATCTGGGAACTGGAAACACCATATATTTT.

The chain uses TRBV29-1 and TRBJ2-1; tentatively, D is TRBD1 or TRBD2 (6 bases each). V gave up 2 bases and J gave up 8 bases, with 22 bases separating them. The CDR3 totals 16 residues. The V gene's germline CDR1 is SQVTM and CDR2 ANQGSEA. The CDR3 nucleotides are TGCAGCGTTGAAAGGTTGTGGGGGGCAGGGACCGATGAGCAGTTCTTC. This encodes CSVERLWGAGTDEQFF.

The CDR3 region is CASSVNRERINEKLFF. CDR3 sequence (DNA): TGCGCCAGCAGCGTCAACAGGGAACGGATTAATGAAAAACTGTTTTTT. The V gene is TRBV5-1, the J gene TRBJ1-4; weak D call: TRBD1 (6 bases). CDR3 length: 16 residues. Germline V gene sequence: CDR1 SGHRS, CDR2 YFSETQ. V was shortened by 4 bases and J by 4 bases, with 17 bases between the two germline ends.

The table lists this clonotype with many counts. The CDR3 is CASSGGLAGGAKNIQYF. Here the CDR3 DNA reads TGCGCCAGCAGCGGGGGACTAGCGGGAGGGGCCAAAAACATTCAGTACTTC. The rearrangement joins TRBV5-1 to TRBJ2-4, with 16 bases aligning to TRBD2. The germline gives CDR1 SGHRS, CDR2 YFSETQ. After removal of 4 bases from V and 1 base from J, the junction contained 2 bases not matched to a gene. The CDR3 extends over 17 amino acids.

The genes are TRBV5-1 and TRBJ2-7; 8 bases fit TRBD1. The CDR3 runs to 14 residues. The germline CDR1 and CDR2 sequences are SGHRS and YFSETQ. Germline trimming cut 4 bases from V and 4 bases from J; bases unmatched to any gene: 7. Here the CDR3 reads CASSIQTGEYEQYF. CDR3 coding DNA: TGCGCCAGCAGCATTCAGACAGGGGAATACGAGCAGTACTTC.

The V and J genes are TRBV18 and TRBJ1-1; D gene ambiguous. CDR1 is KGHSH, CDR2 LQKENI, per germline. The V gene lost 3 bases and the J gene lost 4 bases, with 9 bases spanning the gap. The CDR3 is 13 residues long. CDR3 residues: CASSPPVITEAFF. DNA of the CDR3: TGTGCCAGCTCACCCCCGGTGATCACTGAAGCTTTCTTT.

This clonotype was seen a few times. The rearrangement joins TRBV12-3 or TRBV12-4 to TRBJ2-6; unclear D gene. There are 10 residues in the CDR3. Trimming took 4 bases from V and 12 from J, leaving 4 bases between them. CDR3 nucleotides: TGTGCCAGCAGTTCCGGCGTCCTGACTTTC. Encoded protein: CASSSGVLTF.

The gene calls are TRBV20-1 and TRBJ2-5; the D is unclear. V was shortened by 5 bases and J by 1 base, with 11 bases between the two germline ends. Germline CDR1 is DFQATT and CDR2 is SNEGSKA (reference sequence). This CDR3 is 13 amino acids long. The CDR3 region is CSAPPPSQETQYF. In DNA, the CDR3 is TGCAGTGCTCCCCCCCCCAGCCAAGAGACCCAGTACTTC.

This clonotype came up a few times. This chain's CDR3 is CASSYPSTGGKDTQYF. The CDR3 DNA follows: TGTGCCAGCAGTTACCCCTCAACGGGGGGAAAAGATACGCAGTATTTT. The J gene is TRBJ2-3, the V gene TRBV6-5, with 7 bases fitting TRBD2. J gave up 5 bases and V 2 bases, and 10 bases lay outside the gene matches. The germline gives CDR1 MNHEY, CDR2 SVGAGI. The CDR3 is 16 residues long.

This clonotype occurred a few times. J is TRBJ2-3 and V is TRBV20-1; D is unresolved. The CDR3 runs to 13 residues. Trimming removed 6 bases at V and 5 bases at J, with 15 bases between. Looked up from germline, CDR1 is DFQATT and CDR2 is SNEGSKA (reference sequence). The CDR3 loop is CSAYPHNQDTQYF. The CDR3 nucleotides read TGCAGTGCCTACCCTCACAATCAAGATACGCAGTATTTT.